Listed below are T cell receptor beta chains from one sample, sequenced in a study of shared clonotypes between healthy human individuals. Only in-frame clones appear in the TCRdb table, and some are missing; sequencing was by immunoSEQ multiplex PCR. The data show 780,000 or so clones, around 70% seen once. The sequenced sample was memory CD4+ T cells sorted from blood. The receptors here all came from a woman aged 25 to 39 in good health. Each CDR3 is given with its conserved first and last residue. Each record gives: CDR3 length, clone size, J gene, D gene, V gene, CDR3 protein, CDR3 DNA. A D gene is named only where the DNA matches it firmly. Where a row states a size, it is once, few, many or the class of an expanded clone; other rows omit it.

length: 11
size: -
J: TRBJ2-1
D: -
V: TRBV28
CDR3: CASSYFDEQFF
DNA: TGTGCCAGCTCCTACTTCGATGAGCAGTTCTTC

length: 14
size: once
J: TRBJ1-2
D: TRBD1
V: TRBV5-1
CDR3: CASSLGGQPYGYTF
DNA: TGCGCCAGCAGCTTGGGGGGACAGCCCTATGGCTACACCTTC

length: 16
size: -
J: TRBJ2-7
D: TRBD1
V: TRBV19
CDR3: CASSVFPGTGAYEQYF
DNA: TGTGCCAGTAGTGTCTTCCCCGGGACAGGGGCCTACGAGCAGTACTTC

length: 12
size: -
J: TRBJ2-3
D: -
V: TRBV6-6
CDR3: CASKGQTDTQYF
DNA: TGTGCCAGCAAGGGGCAGACAGATACGCAGTATTTT

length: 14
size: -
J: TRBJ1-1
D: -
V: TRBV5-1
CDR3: CASSLGRTNTEAFF
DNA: TGCGCCAGCAGCTTGGGAAGGACGAACACTGAAGCTTTCTTT

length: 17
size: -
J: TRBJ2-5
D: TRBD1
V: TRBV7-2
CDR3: CASSWAEGTGGWETQYF
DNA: TGTGCCAGCAGCTGGGCCGAAGGGACAGGGGGTTGGGAGACCCAGTACTTC

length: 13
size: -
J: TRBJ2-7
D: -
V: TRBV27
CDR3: CASSLMYSGEQYF
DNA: TGTGCCAGCAGTTTAATGTACTCAGGCGAGCAGTACTTC

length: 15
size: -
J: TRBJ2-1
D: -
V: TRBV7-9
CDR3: CASSLVLAGGDEQFF
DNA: TGTGCCAGCAGCTTAGTATTGGCCGGGGGCGATGAGCAGTTCTTC

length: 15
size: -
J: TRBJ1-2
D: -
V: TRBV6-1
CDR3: CASSDGRRGREGYTF
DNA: TGTGCCAGCAGTGATGGACGGCGAGGGAGGGAGGGCTACACCTTC

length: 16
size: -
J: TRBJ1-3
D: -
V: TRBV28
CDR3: CASSYGVRVPGNTIYF
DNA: TGTGCCAGCAGTTACGGCGTCAGGGTCCCTGGAAACACCATATATTTT

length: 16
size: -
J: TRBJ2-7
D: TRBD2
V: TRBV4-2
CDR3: CASSQDPSGRQYEQYF
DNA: TGTGCCAGCAGCCAAGACCCAAGCGGGAGACAGTACGAGCAGTACTTC

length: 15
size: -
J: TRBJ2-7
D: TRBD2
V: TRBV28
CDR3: CASNLGLAGGYEQYF
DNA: TGTGCCAGCAACCTGGGACTAGCGGGAGGCTACGAGCAGTACTTC

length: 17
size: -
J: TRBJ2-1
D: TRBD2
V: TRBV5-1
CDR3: CASSKGLAGDFGNEQFF
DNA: TGTGCCAGCAGCAAGGGACTAGCGGGAGATTTCGGGAATGAGCAGTTCTTC

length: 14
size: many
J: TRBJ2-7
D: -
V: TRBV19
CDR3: CASTAGGNSYEQYF
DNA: TGTGCCAGTACCGCGGGCGGGAACTCCTACGAGCAGTACTTC

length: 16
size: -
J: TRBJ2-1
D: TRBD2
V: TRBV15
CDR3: CATSRGTSGIWNEQFF
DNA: TGTGCCACCAGCAGAGGAACTAGCGGGATATGGAATGAGCAGTTCTTC

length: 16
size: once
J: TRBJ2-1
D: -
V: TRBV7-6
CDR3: CASSQQSTSSYNEQFF
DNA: TGTGCCAGCAGCCAACAATCGACTAGCTCCTACAATGAGCAGTTCTTC

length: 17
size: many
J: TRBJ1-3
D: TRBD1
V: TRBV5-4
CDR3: CASSTLQGATTGNTIYF
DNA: TGTGCCAGCAGCACCCTCCAGGGGGCTACTACTGGAAACACCATATATTTT

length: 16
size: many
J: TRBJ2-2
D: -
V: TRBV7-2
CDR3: CASSLVDAFIPGELFF
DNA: TGTGCCAGCAGCTTAGTTGATGCTTTTATTCCCGGGGAGCTGTTTTTT

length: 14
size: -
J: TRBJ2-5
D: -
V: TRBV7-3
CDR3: CASSFRGRGETQYF
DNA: TGTGCCAGCAGCTTTCGGGGGAGAGGGGAGACCCAGTACTTC

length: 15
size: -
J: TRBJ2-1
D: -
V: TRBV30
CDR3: CAWSSGLRVPNEQFF
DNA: TGTGCCTGGAGTTCGGGACTCCGTGTTCCCAATGAGCAGTTCTTC

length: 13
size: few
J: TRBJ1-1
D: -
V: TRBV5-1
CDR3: CASALQDHTEAFF
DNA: TGCGCCAGCGCATTACAGGATCACACTGAAGCTTTCTTT

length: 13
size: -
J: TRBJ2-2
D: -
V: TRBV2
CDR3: CASSGTDTGELFF
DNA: TGTGCCAGCAGCGGGACGGACACCGGGGAGCTGTTTTTT

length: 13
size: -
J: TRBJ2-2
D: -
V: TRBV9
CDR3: CASSVVGVGELFF
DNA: TGTGCCAGCAGCGTAGTAGGGGTCGGGGAGCTGTTTTTT

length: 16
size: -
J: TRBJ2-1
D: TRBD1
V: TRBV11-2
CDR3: CASSPPTGGSYNEQFF
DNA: TGTGCCAGCAGCCCACCGACAGGGGGCTCCTACAATGAGCAGTTCTTC

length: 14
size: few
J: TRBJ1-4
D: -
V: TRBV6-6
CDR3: CATTANLGNEKLFF
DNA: TGTGCCACCACAGCAAACCTGGGTAATGAAAAACTGTTTTTT

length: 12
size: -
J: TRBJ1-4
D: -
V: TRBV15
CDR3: CATSSPYEKLFF
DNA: TGTGCCACTTCCTCCCCTTACGAAAAACTGTTTTTT

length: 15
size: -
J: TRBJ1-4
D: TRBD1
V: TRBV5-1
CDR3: CASSSRGGAAEKLFF
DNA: TGCGCCAGCAGCTCAAGAGGGGGCGCGGCCGAAAAACTGTTTTTT

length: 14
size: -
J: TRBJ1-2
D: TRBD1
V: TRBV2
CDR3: CASSVPGQEGGYTF
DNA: TGTGCCAGCAGTGTCCCGGGACAGGAAGGGGGCTACACCTTC

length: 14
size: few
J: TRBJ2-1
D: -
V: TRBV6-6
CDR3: CASNHGSSGHEQFF
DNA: TGTGCCAGCAACCACGGGTCCTCCGGGCATGAGCAGTTCTTC

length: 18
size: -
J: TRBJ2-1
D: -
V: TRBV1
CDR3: CTSSGTQEYLHSYNEQFF
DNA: TGCACCAGCAGCGGGACTCAAGAGTATCTACACTCCTACAATGAGCAGTTCTTC

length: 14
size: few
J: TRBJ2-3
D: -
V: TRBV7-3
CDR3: CASSLTPLGDTQYF
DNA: TGTGCCAGCAGCTTAACACCTCTAGGGGATACGCAGTATTTT

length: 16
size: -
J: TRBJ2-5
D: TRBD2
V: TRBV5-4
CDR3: CASSPGLAGHQETQYF
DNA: TGTGCCAGCAGCCCGGGACTAGCGGGGCACCAAGAGACCCAGTACTTC

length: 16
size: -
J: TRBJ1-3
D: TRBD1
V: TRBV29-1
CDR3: CSVEDHWGQGGNTIYF
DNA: TGCAGCGTTGAAGATCATTGGGGACAGGGAGGAAACACCATATATTTT

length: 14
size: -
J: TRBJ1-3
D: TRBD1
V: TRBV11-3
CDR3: CASSPGTGRNTIYF
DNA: TGTGCCAGCAGCCCTGGGACAGGGAGGAACACCATATATTTT

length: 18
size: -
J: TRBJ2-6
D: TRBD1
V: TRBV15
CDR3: CATSLPTGGSRGANVLTF
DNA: TGTGCCACCAGTCTCCCTACAGGGGGCTCGCGTGGGGCCAACGTCCTGACTTTC

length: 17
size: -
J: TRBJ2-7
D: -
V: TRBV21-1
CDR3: CASSSPGTGNSQCEQYF
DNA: TGTGCCAGCAGCTCCCCCGGGACAGGTAACTCTCAGTGCGAGCAGTACTTC

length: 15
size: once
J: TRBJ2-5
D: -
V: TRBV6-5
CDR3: CASSQGEGAQETQYF
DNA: TGTGCCAGCAGCCAGGGAGAGGGAGCCCAAGAGACCCAGTACTTC

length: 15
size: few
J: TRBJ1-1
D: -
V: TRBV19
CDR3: CASSIRAREGNEAFF
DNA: TGTGCCAGTAGTATCCGAGCGAGGGAGGGTAATGAAGCTTTCTTT

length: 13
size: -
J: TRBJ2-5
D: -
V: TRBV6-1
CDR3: CASSAPPLETQYF
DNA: TGTGCCAGCAGTGCTCCCCCTTTGGAGACCCAGTACTTC

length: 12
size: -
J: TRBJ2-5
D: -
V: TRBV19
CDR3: CASSIKGETQYF
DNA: TGTGCCAGTAGTATTAAAGGAGAGACCCAGTACTTC

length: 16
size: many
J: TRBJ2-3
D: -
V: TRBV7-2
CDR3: CASSEQPPPGRDTQYF
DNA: TGTGCCAGCAGCGAACAGCCCCCGCCAGGGAGGGATACGCAGTATTTT

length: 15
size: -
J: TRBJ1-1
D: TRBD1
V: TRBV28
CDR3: CASSSPGTGNTEAFF
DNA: TGTGCCAGCAGTTCCCCCGGGACAGGGAACACTGAAGCTTTCTTT

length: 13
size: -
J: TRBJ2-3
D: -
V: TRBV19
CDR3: CASSIRDTDTQYF
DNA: TGTGCCAGTAGTATAAGGGACACAGATACGCAGTATTTT

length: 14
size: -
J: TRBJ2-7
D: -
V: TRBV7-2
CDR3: CASTTYQETYEQYF
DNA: TGTGCCAGCACCACCTACCAGGAAACCTACGAGCAGTACTTC

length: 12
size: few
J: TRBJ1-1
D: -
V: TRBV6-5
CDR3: CASRTRVTEAFF
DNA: TGTGCCAGCAGGACGAGGGTCACTGAAGCTTTCTTT

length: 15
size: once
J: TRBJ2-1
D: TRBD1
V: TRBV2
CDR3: CASSAGQGGNNEQFF
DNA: TGTGCCAGCAGTGCCGGACAGGGGGGCAACAATGAGCAGTTCTTC